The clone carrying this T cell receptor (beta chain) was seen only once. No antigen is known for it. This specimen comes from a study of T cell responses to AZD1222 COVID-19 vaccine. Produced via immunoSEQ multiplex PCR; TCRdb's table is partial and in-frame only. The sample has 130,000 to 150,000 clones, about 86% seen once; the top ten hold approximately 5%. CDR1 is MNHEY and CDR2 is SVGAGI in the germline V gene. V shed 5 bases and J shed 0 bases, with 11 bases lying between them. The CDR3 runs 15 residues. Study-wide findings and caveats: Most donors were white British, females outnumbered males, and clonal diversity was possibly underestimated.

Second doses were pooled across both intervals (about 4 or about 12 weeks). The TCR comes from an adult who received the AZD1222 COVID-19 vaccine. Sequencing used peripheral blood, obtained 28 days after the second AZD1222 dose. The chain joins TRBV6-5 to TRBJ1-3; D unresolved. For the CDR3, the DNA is TGTGCCAGCAGTCTCAACCCCGCCTCTGGAAACACCATATATTTT. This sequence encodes CASSLNPASGNTIYF.